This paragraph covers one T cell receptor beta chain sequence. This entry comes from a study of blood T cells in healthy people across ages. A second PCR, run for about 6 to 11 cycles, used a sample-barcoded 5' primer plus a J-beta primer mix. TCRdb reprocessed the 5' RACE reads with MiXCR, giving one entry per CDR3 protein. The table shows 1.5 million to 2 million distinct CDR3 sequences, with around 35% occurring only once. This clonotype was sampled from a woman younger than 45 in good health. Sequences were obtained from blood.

The DNA for the CDR3 is TGTGCCAGCAGTGTGGTCCCTCTGGGTGAGCAGTTCTTC. Amino acid sequence: CASSVVPLGEQFF. This chain connects TRBV2 to TRBJ2-1; D gene unclear. This CDR3 has 13 amino acids. The V end lost 4 bases, the J end lost 9 bases, and 13 bases lay between the germline ends. CDR1 SNHLY and CDR2 FYNNEI come from the germline V gene.